The 17 T cell receptor beta chains below come from one sample, sequenced in a study of T-cell reconstitution after alpha-beta-depleted transplantation in children (TCRdb year 2016). The method behind the library was PCR. The run used an Illumina HiSeq 2500. Molecular barcoding was employed in the preparation of TCR libraries, with unique molecular identifiers being used to normalize TCRbeta repertoire quantification. TCRdb trimmed the raw reads at Q25, called clones with MiXCR and kept productive beta chains. Identical CDR3 proteins give one entry, which carries the most common genes and DNA. This sample holds around 800,000 distinct CDR3 sequences; 16% were observed only once. Clones ranked in the top ten supply under 6% of the sample. This sample's treatment or condition label indicates: allogeneic hematopoietic cell transplantation with graft depleted of TCRalphabeta T cells and CD19 B cells. The material sequenced was PBMCs, mostly from graft donor cells, taken 360 days after TCRalphabeta/CD19-depleted stem cell transplant. These receptors originate from a male patient younger than 18 who had a stem cell transplant for acute lymphoblastic leukemia, so the T cells may come from the graft donor.

This clonotype was recorded many times. V is TRBV6-5 and J is TRBJ2-6, with 7 bases that match TRBD2. The germline V gene encodes CDR1 MNHEY and CDR2 SVGAGI. The CDR3 contains 16 residues. Trimming took 3 bases from V and 1 from J; bases not matched to a gene: 3. The CDR3 here is CASSYMRESGANVLTF. The CDR3 DNA is TGTGCCAGCAGTTATATGCGGGAGTCTGGGGCCAACGTCCTGACTTTC.

The DNA for the CDR3 is TGCACCTGCAGCGGGAGCTCCTACAATGAGCAGTTCTTC. Amino acids: CTCSGSSYNEQFF. The V and J genes are TRBV20-1 and TRBJ2-1; 8 bases map to TRBD2. Germline loops: CDR1 DFQATT, CDR2 SNEGSKA (reference sequence). The CDR3 spans 13 residues.

This rearrangement joins TRBV12-3 or TRBV12-4 to TRBJ2-1; 11 bases line up with TRBD2. After removal of 3 bases from V and 1 base from J, the junction contained 5 bases not matched to a gene. The CDR3 covers 17 residues. CDR3 sequence: CASSLEGLAESYNEQFF. CDR3 bases: TGTGCCAGCAGTTTGGAGGGACTAGCGGAATCCTACAATGAGCAGTTCTTC.

This clonotype was counted only a few times. The chain carries TRBV12-3 or TRBV12-4 and TRBJ2-1; maybe TRBD1 (6 bases). V was cut by 4 bases and J by 0 bases, with 10 bases left in between. This CDR3 region has 15 residues. The DNA for the CDR3 is TGTGCCAGCAGTTACTGGACAGCCTCCTACAATGAGCAGTTCTTC. Protein: CASSYWTASYNEQFF.

Only a few counts were recorded for this clonotype. This chain uses TRBV30 with TRBJ2-7, with 9 bases that match TRBD1. The CDR3 has 15 residues. V lost 3 bases to trimming and J lost 5 bases; unmatched junction nucleotides: 11. Germline-derived CDR1 and CDR2 are GTSNPN and SVGIG (reference sequence). This chain's CDR3 is CAWSPHRGQKNEQYF. The CDR3 nucleotides read TGTGCCTGGAGCCCCCACAGGGGGCAAAAGAACGAGCAGTACTTC.

This clonotype was seen many times. Here the CDR3 reads CASSQDGWDNEQFF. The CDR3, as DNA: TGCGCCAGCAGCCAAGACGGTTGGGACAATGAGCAGTTCTTC. The chain employs TRBV4-1 and TRBJ2-1, with D uncertain. The CDR3 totals 14 residues. Trimming stripped 0 bases from V and 5 bases from J, with 8 bases between. Germline CDR1 is MGHRA and CDR2 is YSYEKL.

V usage is TRBV3-1 and J usage is TRBJ2-1; D perhaps matches TRBD2 (6 bases). CDR1 and CDR2 from the germline V gene are LGHDT and YNNKEL (reference sequence). The CDR3 loop spans 14 amino acids. V lost 0 bases and J 6 bases, leaving 9 bases between the germline ends. The CDR3 sequence is CASSQELAINEQFF. The CDR3 bases are TGTGCCAGCAGCCAAGAACTAGCAATCAATGAGCAGTTCTTC.

This clonotype turned up a few times. The chain carries TRBV15 and TRBJ2-1; D remains ambiguous. The V gene's germline CDR1 is LNHNV and CDR2 YYDKDF (reference sequence). The ends were cut back, 0 bases at V and 10 bases at J, with 10 bases in the middle. CDR3 length: 13 amino acids. The CDR3 DNA reads TGTGCCACCAGCAGAGACGCAGTAAGAGAGCAGTTCTTC. Translation: CATSRDAVREQFF.

This clonotype has a handful of counts. The chain carries TRBV7-9 and TRBJ2-3, with D perhaps TRBD1 (6 bases). The V and J ends lost 4 bases and 5 bases respectively, with 16 bases between them. The CDR3 is 15 residues long. CDR1 is SEHNR, CDR2 FQNEAQ, per germline (reference sequence). This CDR3 is CASSSLMRTEDTQYF. DNA for the CDR3: TGTGCCAGCAGCTCCCTAATGAGGACAGAAGATACGCAGTATTTT.

This chain uses TRBV7-8 with TRBJ2-1; D perhaps matches TRBD2 (6 bases). Trimming pared 0 bases from V and 7 bases from J, leaving 13 bases between. CDR1 is SGHVS, CDR2 FQNEAQ, per germline. This CDR3 spans 15 amino acids. The chain's CDR3 is CASSLAPAGLNEQFF. The CDR3 region has the DNA TGTGCCAGCAGCTTAGCGCCAGCGGGCCTGAATGAGCAGTTCTTC.

V and J are TRBV5-1 and TRBJ2-5, with D possibly TRBD2 on 6 matching bases. CDR1 and CDR2 from the germline V gene are SGHRS and YFSETQ. The CDR3 sequence is 16 residues long. The V and J ends lost 7 bases and 2 bases respectively, with 21 bases between them. CDR3 DNA: TGCGCCAGCGCCCTCGGAGGGGCAGCGGCTCAAGAGACCCAGTACTTC. Translated, it gives CASALGGAAAQETQYF.

This clonotype has a handful of counts. The chain recombines TRBV4-1 with TRBJ1-2; D ambiguous. Per the germline V gene, CDR1 is MGHRA and CDR2 is YSYEKL. Trimming left V 3 bases short and J 5 bases short, with 10 bases between. This CDR3 spans 13 amino acids. CDR3 region: CASSHGLGYGYTF. CDR3 in DNA: TGCGCCAGCAGCCACGGTTTGGGGTATGGCTACACCTTC.

This clonotype appeared a single time. The genes are TRBV29-1 and TRBJ2-3; D is undetermined. Trimming pared 3 bases from V and 1 base from J, leaving 11 bases between. The germline CDR1 and CDR2 sequences are SQVTM and ANQGSEA. The CDR3 length is 14 residues. CDR3: CSVEGIWGTDTQYF. Written as DNA, the CDR3 is TGCAGCGTTGAGGGTATATGGGGCACAGATACGCAGTATTTT.

This clonotype was found a few times. The V gene is TRBV20-1, the J gene TRBJ1-5, with D possibly being TRBD1 (6 bases). Between the trimmed V and J ends, which lost 3 bases and 1 base, there was a span of 13 bases. The CDR3 has 15 amino acids. Germline CDR1 and CDR2: DFQATT and SNEGSKA (reference sequence). The CDR3 sequence: CSARRSGTSNQPQHF. The CDR3 DNA is TGCAGTGCTAGGAGAAGCGGGACAAGCAATCAGCCCCAGCATTTT.

This clonotype was detected ten times or more. The gene calls are TRBV5-1 and TRBJ2-1; D is possibly TRBD1 (5 bases). Germline assignment: CDR1 SGHRS and CDR2 YFSETQ. The V end lost 6 bases, the J end lost 6 bases, and 13 bases lay between the germline ends. The CDR3 consists of 13 residues. The CDR3 nucleotides read TGCGCCAGCACCAGGGATTTGGGCAATGAGCAGTTCTTC. Translated: CASTRDLGNEQFF. The whole variable domain, filled in from reference TRBV5-1 and TRBJ2-1, reads KAGVTQTPRYLIKTRGQQVTLSCSPISGHRSVSWYQQTPGQGLQFLFEYFSETQRNKGNFPGRFSGRQFSNSRSEMNVSTLELGDSALYLCASTRDLGNEQFFGPGTRLTVL.

This clonotype came up many times. The chain is built from TRBV7-2 and TRBJ2-7; 13 nucleotides align to TRBD2. Losses at the gene ends were 4 bases for V and 3 bases for J; bases not matched to a gene: 9. The germline V gene encodes CDR1 SGHTA and CDR2 FQGNSA. The CDR3 has 17 residues. The CDR3 is CASSSKLLAGGSYEQYF. The CDR3 DNA reads as TGTGCCAGCAGCTCAAAATTACTAGCGGGAGGGAGCTACGAGCAGTACTTC.

V usage is TRBV20-1 and J usage is TRBJ1-1; 8 bases line up with TRBD1. Germline CDR1 DFQATT, CDR2 SNEGSKA (reference sequence). This CDR3 contains 15 residues. V was clipped by 3 bases and J by 2 bases; unmatched bases: 8. Written as DNA, the CDR3 is TGCAGTGCTAGGGGCACAGGGGGTTTTAACACTGAAGCTTTCTTT. Translation gives CSARGTGGFNTEAFF.